A single sample is the source of the 10 T cell receptor beta chains below, sequenced in a study of metastatic and nonmetastatic thyroid tumors. No treatment of any kind had been given to any patient before thyroid surgery. TCRdb re-analyzed the PCR reads using MiXCR. This table holds approximately 23,000 clones, roughly 36% found once. Sequencing input: blood. Source of these receptors: a male donor with papillary thyroid cancer or a benign thyroid nodule (not recorded which). Some clones in this sample may be carry-over from other donors' samples.

By share of the sample, this clone is medium-sized. V gene TRBV5-1 combines with J gene TRBJ2-3; 9 positions match TRBD1. Germline CDR1 is SGHRS and CDR2 is YFSETQ. The CDR3 is 16 residues long. J gave up 0 bases and V 4 bases, and 6 bases lay outside the gene matches. As DNA, the CDR3 is TGCGCCAGCAGCGCGACCGGGACAGGGAGCACAGATACGCAGTATTTT. It codes for CASSATGTGSTDTQYF.

This rearrangement joins TRBV12-3 or TRBV12-4 to TRBJ2-7, with 9 bases fitting TRBD1. This CDR3 spans 15 amino acids. V was clipped by 5 bases and J by 4 bases; unmatched bases: 9. The CDR3, as DNA: TGTGCCAGCAGTATATCCGGGACAGGGAAATACGAGCAGTACTTC. Residues: CASSISGTGKYEQYF.

As to this clone: An end of the junction does not agree with germline; a read error may underlie this. Additional DNA sequences in this sample encode the identical CDR3. This chain uses TRBV10-3 with TRBJ2-3, with TRBD1 identical over 7 bases. Germline CDR1 and CDR2: ENHRY and SYGVKD. This CDR3 contains 15 residues. CDR3 region: CATERTAPGTDTQYF. As DNA, the CDR3 is TGTGCCACAGAAAGGACAGCCCCTGGGACAGACACGCAGTATTTT.

V gene TRBV9 combines with J gene TRBJ1-3; D remains unclear. Per the germline V gene, CDR1 is SGDLS and CDR2 is YYNGEE. V was cut by 0 bases and J by 3 bases, with 13 bases left in between. The CDR3 is 16 residues long. The CDR3 DNA is TGTGCCAGCAGCGTAGGATGGGGAATCGATGGAAACACCATATATTTT. It encodes CASSVGWGIDGNTIYF.

This clone is medium-sized in the sample. The gene calls are TRBV20-1 and TRBJ2-7, with 12 positions matching TRBD2. Germline CDR1 and CDR2: DFQATT and SNEGSKA (reference sequence). The CDR3 extends over 13 amino acids. V lost 3 bases to trimming and J lost 6 bases; unmatched junction nucleotides: 3. CDR3 in amino acids: CSARTSGRAEQYF. CDR3 nucleotide sequence: TGCAGTGCTAGGACTAGCGGGAGAGCCGAGCAGTACTTC.

This clone came up many times. The CDR3 here is CATSRALLGSGANVLTF. Written as DNA, the CDR3 is TGTGCCACCAGCAGGGCCCTATTAGGGTCTGGGGCCAACGTCCTGACTTTC. The chain has TRBV15 and TRBJ2-6; D not certain. The CDR3 sequence is 17 residues long. CDR1 and CDR2 (germline): LNHNV, YYDKDF (reference sequence). V shed 3 bases and J shed 1 base, with 13 bases lying between them.

There are many counts of this clone. Additional DNA sequences in this sample encode the identical CDR3. The chain recombines TRBV6-1 with TRBJ2-4; 8 nucleotides agree with TRBD1. The CDR3 is 13 amino acids. J gave up 1 base and V 8 bases, and 1 base lay outside the gene matches. Germline CDR1 is MNHNS and CDR2 is SASEGT. CDR3 region: CASRQGAKNIQYF. CDR3 DNA: TGTGCCAGCCGACAGGGGGCCAAAAACATTCAGTACTTC.

V gene TRBV2 combines with J gene TRBJ2-1, with TRBD2 matching 7 bases. The CDR3 loop spans 14 amino acids. The germline V gene has CDR1 SNHLY and CDR2 FYNNEI. The junction had 5 bases not matched to a gene; V was cut back by 6 bases and J by 3 bases. CDR3 in DNA: TGTGCCAGCAGGCTCGGACTAGGCTACAATGAGCAGTTCTTC. Translating gives CASRLGLGYNEQFF.

The sample holds many counts of this clone. The chain carries TRBV3-1 and TRBJ2-2; D is undetermined. CDR3 length equals 12 residues. The germline V gene encodes CDR1 LGHDT and CDR2 YNNKEL (reference sequence). V lost 3 bases, J lost 5 bases, and 4 bases lay in between. The CDR3 nucleotides read TGTGCCAGCAGCCAGACAACCGGGGAGCTGTTTTTT. Protein sequence: CASSQTTGELFF.

This sequence joins TRBV12-3 or TRBV12-4 and TRBJ2-2; D gene unclear. Trimming left V 3 bases short and J 2 bases short, with 10 bases between. CDR3 size: 15 residues. CDR3 sequence (DNA): TGTGCCAGCAGTTTCCCGGGCCCCAACACCGGGGAGCTGTTTTTT. It yields the protein CASSFPGPNTGELFF.